Shown below are 21 T cell receptor beta chains from a single sample sequenced in a study of T cells after yellow fever vaccination. A single record per CDR3 protein comes from TCRdb applying MiXCR to the 5' RACE reads. Here the sample spans approximately 300,000 distinct CDR3 sequences, about 9.5% being singletons. The sequencing used PBMCs, collected on the day of the first yellow fever vaccination. Source of these receptors: a man aged 18 to 29 who received the YFV17D yellow fever vaccine.

In this sample, this clonotype turned up a few times. The genes are TRBV6-2 or TRBV6-3 and TRBJ2-1; D gene ambiguous. Germline CDR1 reads MNHEY; CDR2 reads SVGEGT. The ends were cut back, 6 bases at V and 6 bases at J, with 12 bases in the middle. The CDR3 consists of 13 residues. The CDR3 reads CASRRRVANEQFF. CDR3 DNA sequence: TGTGCCAGCAGGAGAAGGGTGGCCAATGAGCAGTTCTTC.

This clonotype was recorded a few times. This CDR3 is CASTSRSGAGQPQHF. The CDR3 DNA reads TGTGCCAGCACTTCTCGATCAGGGGCGGGTCAGCCCCAGCATTTT. V usage is TRBV7-2 and J usage is TRBJ1-5; TRBD1 is a possible D gene (6 bases). In germline, CDR1 is SGHTA, CDR2 FQGNSA. This CDR3 is 15 amino acids long. Trimming removed 7 bases at V and 6 bases at J, with 19 bases between.

V gene TRBV2 combines with J gene TRBJ1-2; D is uncertain. The CDR3 extends over 11 amino acids. From germline, CDR1 is SNHLY and CDR2 FYNNEI. V was trimmed by 11 bases and J by 7 bases, leaving 14 bases between them. The CDR3 DNA reads as TGTGCCCGTCCCCTGGTGGCTGGCTACACCTTC. It encodes CARPLVAGYTF.

The sample holds many counts of this clonotype. J is TRBJ2-1 and V is TRBV7-6; D remains ambiguous. This CDR3 is built from 14 residues. Germline values: CDR1 SGHVS, CDR2 FNYEAQ. V lost 2 bases and J 2 bases, leaving 7 bases between the germline ends. The CDR3 region is CASSLLPPYNEQFF. As DNA, the CDR3 is TGTGCCAGCAGCTTATTGCCACCCTACAATGAGCAGTTCTTC.

This clonotype was seen repeatedly, ten times or more. J is TRBJ1-1 and V is TRBV7-2; tentative D call: TRBD1 (6 bases). CDR1 and CDR2 (germline): SGHTA, FQGNSA. This CDR3 is 14 amino acids long. The ends were cut back, 5 bases at V and 1 base at J, with 11 bases in the middle. Written as DNA, the CDR3 is TGTGCCAGCAGCAAGGGACAATGGAACACTGAAGCTTTCTTT. Translating gives CASSKGQWNTEAFF.

This clonotype was detected ten times or more. One end of the junction fails to match germline, which may point to a read error. This rearrangement joins TRBV13 to TRBJ2-6; no firm D call. The CDR3 extends over 15 amino acids. From germline, CDR1 is PRHDT and CDR2 FYEKMQ (reference sequence). The CDR3 region is CASSPRPSGANVLTF. Written as DNA, the CDR3 is TGTGCTAGCAGCCCACGGCCCTCTGGGGCCAACGTCCTGACTTTC.

Many counts were recorded for this clonotype. The V and J genes are TRBV6-5 and TRBJ1-1; D unclear. CDR3 length: 14 amino acids. Germline assignment: CDR1 MNHEY and CDR2 SVGAGI. Trimming took off 4 bases at V and 0 bases at J, with 9 bases between the two ends. The CDR3 loop is CASSLQGLNTEAFF. As DNA, the CDR3 is TGTGCCAGCAGTTTGCAAGGGCTGAACACTGAAGCTTTCTTT.

This clonotype was counted at least ten times. The chain joins TRBV3-1 to TRBJ2-1; D unclear. This CDR3 has 14 amino acids. Germline V gene sequence: CDR1 LGHDT, CDR2 YNNKEL (reference sequence). The germline V and J ends were trimmed by 4 bases and 6 bases, with 13 bases remaining between them. The CDR3 loop reads CASSPRTLLNEQFF. For the CDR3, the DNA is TGTGCCAGCAGCCCCCGGACCCTTCTCAATGAGCAGTTCTTC.

This clonotype was counted ten times or more. The V and J genes are TRBV6-2 or TRBV6-3 and TRBJ1-1; the match to TRBD1 covers 8 bases. After removal of 5 bases from V and 1 base from J, the junction contained 12 bases not matched to a gene. The germline CDR1 and CDR2 sequences are MNHEY and SVGEGT. The CDR3 contains 17 residues. The CDR3 is CASSTLRGQGENTEAFF. The CDR3 coding sequence is TGTGCCAGCAGTACCCTCCGCGGACAGGGTGAGAACACTGAAGCTTTCTTT.

This clonotype turned up a few times. Here the CDR3 DNA reads TGTGCCAGCAGCTTGGGGGGGCCCTTTTTCGCGAACACCGGGGAGCTGTTTTTT. This codes for CASSLGGPFFANTGELFF. The chain carries TRBV5-5 and TRBJ2-2, with D perhaps TRBD1 (6 bases). Germline loops: CDR1 SGHKS, CDR2 YYEKEE (reference sequence). Deletions cut 0 bases from V and 0 bases from J, with 15 bases between. This CDR3 is 18 amino acids long.

A few counts support this clonotype. The CDR3 DNA reads as TGCAGTGCTAGAGACTCGACCGGGACGAAGTACTTC. It encodes CSARDSTGTKYF. The J gene is TRBJ2-4, the V gene TRBV20-1, with D perhaps being TRBD1 or TRBD2 (5 bases each). With 0 bases removed from V and 14 bases from J, the gap between germline ends came to 14 bases. CDR3 length: 12 residues. In germline, CDR1 is DFQATT, CDR2 SNEGSKA (reference sequence).

In this sample, this clonotype turned up a few times. The CDR3 region has the DNA TGTGCCAGCAGTTACGTAGGGGATTGGGACACTGAAGCTTTCTTT. It specifies CASSYVGDWDTEAFF. V and J are TRBV6-5 and TRBJ1-1; a possible D gene is TRBD1 (5 bases). V dropped 2 bases and J dropped 3 bases, with 13 bases sitting between them. Germline V gene sequence: CDR1 MNHEY, CDR2 SVGAGI. This CDR3 is built from 15 residues.

A few counts support this clonotype. The chain employs TRBV20-1 and TRBJ2-2; D possibly matches TRBD1 or TRBD2 (6 bases each). The CDR3 has 15 residues. V dropped 3 bases and J dropped 4 bases, with 15 bases sitting between them. Germline-derived CDR1 and CDR2 are DFQATT and SNEGSKA (reference sequence). CDR3 sequence reads: CSASRLGGSTGELFF. The CDR3 nucleotides are TGCAGTGCTAGCCGTTTGGGGGGCAGCACCGGGGAGCTGTTTTTT.

This clonotype showed up just a few times. The J gene is TRBJ2-7, the V gene TRBV14; maybe TRBD2 (6 bases). The CDR3 has 15 residues. Germline CDR1 is SGHDN and CDR2 is FVKESK. Trimming pared 2 bases from V and 0 bases from J, leaving 11 bases between. The CDR3 reads CASSQFTGSSYEQYF. The CDR3 DNA is TGTGCCAGCAGCCAATTTACCGGGAGCTCCTACGAGCAGTACTTC.

This clonotype was observed a handful of times. This chain links TRBV27 with TRBJ2-5; 8 bases match TRBD1. Germline trimming cut 5 bases from V and 3 bases from J; bases unmatched to any gene: 8. The CDR3 runs to 15 residues. CDR1 MNHEY and CDR2 SMNVEV come from the germline V gene (reference sequence). The DNA of the CDR3 is TGTGCCAGCAGTGTCAGGGGGCAGAGGGAAGAGACCCAGTACTTC. This encodes CASSVRGQREETQYF.

The chain links TRBV4-3 to TRBJ2-7, with 9 bases lining up with TRBD1. V trimming: 0 bases; J trimming: 3 bases; junction bases outside the gene matches: 6. CDR3 length: 16 amino acids. From germline, CDR1 is LGHNA and CDR2 YSLEER. The CDR3 protein is CASSQDKSDRGYEQYF. DNA for the CDR3: TGCGCCAGCAGCCAAGATAAATCGGACAGGGGCTACGAGCAGTACTTC.

This clonotype appeared many times. The rearrangement uses TRBV5-4 and TRBJ2-1, with D perhaps matching TRBD2 (5 bases). Germline V gene data show CDR1 as SGHNT and CDR2 as YYREEE (reference sequence). The CDR3 is 13 amino acids. Trimming cost V 7 bases and J 2 bases, with 10 bases left between them. CDR3 sequence (DNA): TGTGCCAGCGGAGCGGTGGCCTACAATGAGCAGTTCTTC. This encodes CASGAVAYNEQFF.

The table lists this clonotype with a few counts. The rearrangement links TRBV7-9 to TRBJ1-1; D unresolved. Looked up from germline, CDR1 is SEHNR and CDR2 is FQNEAQ (reference sequence). The V and J ends lost 4 bases and 0 bases respectively, with 12 bases between them. The CDR3 is made up of 15 amino acids. The DNA of the CDR3 is TGTGCCAGCAGCTCCCCGATGGACTTGAACACTGAAGCTTTCTTT. Encoded protein: CASSSPMDLNTEAFF.

This clonotype was seen a handful of times. The chain employs TRBV10-3 and TRBJ2-7, with D hard to call. The CDR3 has 14 residues. Germline CDR1 ENHRY, CDR2 SYGVKD. The V end lost 1 base, the J end lost 3 bases, and 10 bases lay between the germline ends. The DNA of the CDR3 is TGTGCCATCAGTGAGTTCGTCAGCCACTACGAGCAGTACTTC. Its translation: CAISEFVSHYEQYF.

This clonotype showed up just a few times. V and J are TRBV7-9 and TRBJ1-5; 7 nucleotides line up with TRBD1. The CDR3 extends over 17 amino acids. CDR1 is SEHNR, CDR2 FQNEAQ, per germline (reference sequence). The J segment lost 3 bases and the V segment lost 1 base, leaving 9 bases of the junction unmatched. Here the CDR3 DNA reads TGTGCCAGCAGCTTAGTAGTAGGCACAGGGGTCAATCAGCCCCAGCATTTT. This sequence encodes CASSLVVGTGVNQPQHF.

This clonotype was recorded many times. The J gene is TRBJ1-1, the V gene TRBV10-3; 7 bases line up with TRBD1. V was pared by 7 bases and J by 4 bases, with 6 bases of the junction left unmatched. Germline CDR1 is ENHRY and CDR2 is SYGVKD. CDR3 length: 13 amino acids. The DNA of the CDR3 is TGTGCCATCACCGAGACAGGGCTCACTGAAGCTTTCTTT. This encodes CAITETGLTEAFF.